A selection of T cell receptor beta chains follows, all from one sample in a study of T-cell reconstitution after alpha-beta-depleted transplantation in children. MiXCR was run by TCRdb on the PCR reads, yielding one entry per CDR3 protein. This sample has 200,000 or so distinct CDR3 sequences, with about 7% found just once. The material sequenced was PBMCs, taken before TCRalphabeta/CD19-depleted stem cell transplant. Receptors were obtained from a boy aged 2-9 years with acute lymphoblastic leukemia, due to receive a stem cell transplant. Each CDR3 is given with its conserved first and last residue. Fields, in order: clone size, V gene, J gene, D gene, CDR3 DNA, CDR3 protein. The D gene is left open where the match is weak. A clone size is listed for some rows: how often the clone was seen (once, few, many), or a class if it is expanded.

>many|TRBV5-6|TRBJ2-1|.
TGTGCCAGCAGCTTGGGGATGGGTAGCGTTAGCTCCTACAATGAGCAGTTCTTC
CASSLGMGSVSSYNEQFF
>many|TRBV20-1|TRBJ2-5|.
TGCAGTGCTTCGGGAGTCCAAGAGACCCAGTACTTC
CSASGVQETQYF
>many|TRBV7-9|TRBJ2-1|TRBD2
TGTGCCAGCAGCTTAGGTCTAGCGGGAATATCCTACAATGAGCAGTTCTTC
CASSLGLAGISYNEQFF
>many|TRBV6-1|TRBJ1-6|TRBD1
TGTGCCAGCAGTGCAGGGGGCGGAGGTTCACCCCTCCACTTT
CASSAGGGGSPLHF
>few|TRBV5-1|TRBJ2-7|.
TGCGCCAGCAGCTTGGCAGGTCGGGGCCCCTCCTACGAGCAGTACTTC
CASSLAGRGPSYEQYF
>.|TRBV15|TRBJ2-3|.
TGTGCCACCAGCAGCGCCGGGACCCCGGAGGGGGATACGCAGTATTTT
CATSSAGTPEGDTQYF
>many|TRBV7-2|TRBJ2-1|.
TGTGCCAGCAGCCGAACGGGACTCCGTGGTGAGCAGTTCTTC
CASSRTGLRGEQFF
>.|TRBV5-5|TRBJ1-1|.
TGTGCCAGCAGCTTGGTGGTCACGGGTGGGACTGAAGCTTTCTTT
CASSLVVTGGTEAFF
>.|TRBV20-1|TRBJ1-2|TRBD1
TGCAGTGCTAGAGATCTCCCACAGGGGGTCCGAGAATACACCTTC
CSARDLPQGVREYTF
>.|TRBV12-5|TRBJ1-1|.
TGTGCTAGTGGTTTATCGCTAACCACTGAAGCTTTCTTT
CASGLSLTTEAFF
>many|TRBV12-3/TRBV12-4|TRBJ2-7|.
TGTGCCAGCAGTTTAGGGGTGCTGGGGGCAGGAAGCGAGCAGTACTTC
CASSLGVLGAGSEQYF
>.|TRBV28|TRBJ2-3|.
TGTGCCAGTTTAGGGGACCCCACAGATACGCAGTATTTT
CASLGDPTDTQYF
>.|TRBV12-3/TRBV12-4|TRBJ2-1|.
TGTGCCAGCAGAAGAATTTGGGGCCAGGGACTGTACAATGAGCAGTTCTTC
CASRRIWGQGLYNEQFF
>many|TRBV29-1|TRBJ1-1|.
TGCAGCTCTAAGCGGTTTATGAACACTGAAGCTTTCTTT
CSSKRFMNTEAFF
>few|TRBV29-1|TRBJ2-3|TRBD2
TGCAGCGTTGAATTCAGTAGCGGGGGGGCATACACGCAGTATTTT
CSVEFSSGGAYTQYF
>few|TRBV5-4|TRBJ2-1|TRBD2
TGTGCCAGCAGCGCCAAGCGGGAGACTCGCAATGAGCAGTTCTTC
CASSAKRETRNEQFF
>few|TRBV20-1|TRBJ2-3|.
TGCAGTGCTAGGACAGCCAGGGGGGGCTCAGATACGCAGTATTTT
CSARTARGGSDTQYF
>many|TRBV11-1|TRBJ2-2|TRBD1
TGTGCCAGCAGCTTAAAGGGAAGTCGACAGGGAGACACCGGGGAGCTGTTTTTT
CASSLKGSRQGDTGELFF
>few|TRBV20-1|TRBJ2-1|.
TGCAGTACGGTGGGGCGGGGAACCTACAATGAGCAGTTCTTC
CSTVGRGTYNEQFF
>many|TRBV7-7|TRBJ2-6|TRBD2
TGTGCTAGCGGGAAAGGGGGTCCTGGGGCCAACGTCCTGACTTTC
CASGKGGPGANVLTF
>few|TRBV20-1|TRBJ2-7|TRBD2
TGCAGTGCTAGAGAGCTAGCGGGAGCCTACGAGCAGTACTTC
CSARELAGAYEQYF
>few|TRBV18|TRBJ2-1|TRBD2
TGTGCCAGCTCACGAGGACGTAGATTCCTAGCGGCCACCGTAAATGAGCAGTTCTTC
CASSRGRRFLAATVNEQFF
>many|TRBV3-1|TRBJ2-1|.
TGTGCCAGCAGCCAAGATTGGACCCCCTTGGCCTACAATGAGCAGTTCTTC
CASSQDWTPLAYNEQFF
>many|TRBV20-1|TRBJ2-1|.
TGCAGTGCTATACCCAGGGCGAATGAGCAGTTCTTC
CSAIPRANEQFF
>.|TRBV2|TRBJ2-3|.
TGTGCCAGCACTCGAATAGTGGGAGGAGATACGCAGTATTTT
CASTRIVGGDTQYF
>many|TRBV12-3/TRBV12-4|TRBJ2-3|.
TGTGCCAGCAGTTTATTTTTGGGGGCAGGAGATACGCAGTATTTT
CASSLFLGAGDTQYF
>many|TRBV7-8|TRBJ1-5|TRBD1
TGTGCCAGCAGCTCAGGGACAGGGAATAAGCCCCAGCATTTT
CASSSGTGNKPQHF
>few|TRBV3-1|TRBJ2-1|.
TGTGCCAGCAGCCAAGTCCGGTTTACCGGGACCGAGCAGTTCTTC
CASSQVRFTGTEQFF
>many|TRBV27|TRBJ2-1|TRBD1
TGTGCCAGCAGTCGGGACAGGGGCTACAATGAGCAGTTCTTC
CASSRDRGYNEQFF
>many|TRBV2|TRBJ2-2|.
TGTGCCAGAGTTGGCGCTGGAAGACCGAACACCGGGGAGCTGTTTTTT
CARVGAGRPNTGELFF
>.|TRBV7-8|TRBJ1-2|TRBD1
TGTGCCAGCAGCTTAGCGTCAAGTACAGGGGATGGCTACACCTTC
CASSLASSTGDGYTF
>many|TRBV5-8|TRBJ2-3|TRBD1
TGTGCCAGCAGCTTGCGGCTCAGGGGGTCAGATACGCAGTATTTT
CASSLRLRGSDTQYF
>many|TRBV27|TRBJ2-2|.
TGTGCCAGCAGGAAAGCAGGGTACACCGGGGAGCTGTTTTTT
CASRKAGYTGELFF
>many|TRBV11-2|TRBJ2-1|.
TGTGCCAGCAGCTTCGTCGAGGGAAATGAGCAGTTCTTC
CASSFVEGNEQFF
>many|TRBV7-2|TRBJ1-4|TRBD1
TGTGCCAGCAATACCGGGACAGCTGATGAAAAACTGTTTTTT
CASNTGTADEKLFF
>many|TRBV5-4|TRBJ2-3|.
TGTGCCAGCAGCTCCGAATCCCTTGGGGGTCTAGCCGGCACAGATACGCAGTATTTT
CASSSESLGGLAGTDTQYF
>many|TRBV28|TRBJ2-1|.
TGTGCCAGCAGACTACCGGGGGGCCTGGGCTACAATGAGCAGTTCTTC
CASRLPGGLGYNEQFF
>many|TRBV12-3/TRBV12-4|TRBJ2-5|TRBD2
TGTGCCAGCAGTTTATTAGCGGGGAATCAAGAGACCCAGTACTTC
CASSLLAGNQETQYF
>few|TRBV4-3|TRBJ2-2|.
TGCGCCAGCAGCCAAGACGGGGGAATTTTGGAGACCGGGGAGCTGTTTTTT
CASSQDGGILETGELFF
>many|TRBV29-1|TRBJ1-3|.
TGCAGCGTTGCGACTGGGCCGCACAGCTCTGGAAACACCATATATTTT
CSVATGPHSSGNTIYF
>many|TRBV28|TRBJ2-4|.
TGTGCCAGCACCACTAGCCCTCGAAACATTCAGTACTTC
CASTTSPRNIQYF
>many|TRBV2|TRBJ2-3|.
TGTGCCAGCACTAGGAGGGGCAACACAGATACGCAGTATTTT
CASTRRGNTDTQYF
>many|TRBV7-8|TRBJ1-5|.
TGTGCCAGCTGTAATAGCAATCAGCCCCAGCATTTT
CASCNSNQPQHF
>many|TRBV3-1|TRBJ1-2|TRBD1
TGTGCCAGCAGCCAAGAAGACAGGGTCTATGGCTACACCTTC
CASSQEDRVYGYTF
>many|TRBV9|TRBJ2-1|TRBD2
TGTGCCAGCAGCGGGAGCTTGCCCGGACTAGCGGTCAATGAGCAGTTCTTC
CASSGSLPGLAVNEQFF
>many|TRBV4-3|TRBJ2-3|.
TGCGCCAGCAGCCAAGACGGAAGGAGCACAGATACGCAGTATTTT
CASSQDGRSTDTQYF
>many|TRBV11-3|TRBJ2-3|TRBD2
TGTGCCAGCAGCTTAGGATGGCTAGCGGGGGAATGGACAGATACGCAGTATTTT
CASSLGWLAGEWTDTQYF
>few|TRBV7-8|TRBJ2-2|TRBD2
TGTGCCAGCAGCCAGACTAGCGGGGGGGCCGGGGAGCTGTTTTTT
CASSQTSGGAGELFF
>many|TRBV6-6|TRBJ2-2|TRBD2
TGTGCCAGCAGTTACTCGGGCCGACTAGCCCCCGGGGAGCTGTTTTTT
CASSYSGRLAPGELFF
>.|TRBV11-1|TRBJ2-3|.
TGTGCCAGCAGAAACCGGGACGGGACGAGAGATACGCAGTATTTT
CASRNRDGTRDTQYF
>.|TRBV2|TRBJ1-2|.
TGTGCCAGCAGTGAAGCTCCGGGTGGCTACACCTTC
CASSEAPGGYTF
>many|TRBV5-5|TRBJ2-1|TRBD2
TGTGCCAGCAGCAGGCCCCCGGGACTAGCGGACGATGAGCAGTTCTTC
CASSRPPGLADDEQFF
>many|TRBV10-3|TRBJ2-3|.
TGTGCCATCAGTGATCAGCATCCTCCAGATACGCAGTATTTT
CAISDQHPPDTQYF
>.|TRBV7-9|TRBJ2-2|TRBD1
TGTGCCAGCAGCCAACCAGGGACAGTGAACACCGGGGAGCTGTTTTTT
CASSQPGTVNTGELFF
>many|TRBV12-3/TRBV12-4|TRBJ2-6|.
TGTGCCAGCAGTCTCACAGGTCCAGGGGCCAACGTCCTGACTTTC
CASSLTGPGANVLTF